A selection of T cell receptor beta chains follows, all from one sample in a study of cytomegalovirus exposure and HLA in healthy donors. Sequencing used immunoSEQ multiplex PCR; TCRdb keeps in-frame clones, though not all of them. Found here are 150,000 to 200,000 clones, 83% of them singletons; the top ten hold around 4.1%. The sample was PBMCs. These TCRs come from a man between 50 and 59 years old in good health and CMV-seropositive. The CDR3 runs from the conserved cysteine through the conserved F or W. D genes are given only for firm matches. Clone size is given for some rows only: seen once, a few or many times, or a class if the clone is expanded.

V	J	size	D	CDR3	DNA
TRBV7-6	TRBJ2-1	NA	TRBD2	CASSLLVASGGDNEQFF	TGTGCCAGCAGCTTATTGGTTGCTAGCGGGGGAGACAATGAGCAGTTCTTC
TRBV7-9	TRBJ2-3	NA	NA	CASSLAVLPTDTQYF	TGTGCCAGCAGCTTAGCTGTACTACCCACAGATACGCAGTATTTT
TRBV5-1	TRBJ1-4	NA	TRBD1	CASSLGYAGQGWEKLFF	TGCGCCAGCAGCTTGGGCTACGCTGGACAGGGCTGGGAAAAACTGTTTTTT
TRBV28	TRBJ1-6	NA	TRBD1	CASTLPGQRNSPLHF	TGTGCCAGCACCTTACCGGGACAGCGGAATTCACCCCTCCACTTT
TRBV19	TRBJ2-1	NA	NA	CASSMKRDFLLNEQFF	TGTGCCAGTAGTATGAAAAGGGACTTTTTGCTCAATGAGCAGTTCTTC
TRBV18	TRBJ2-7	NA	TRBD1	CASSLGQGRSYEQYF	TGTGCCAGCTCACTAGGACAGGGGCGCTCCTACGAGCAGTACTTC
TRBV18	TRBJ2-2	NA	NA	CASSPGTQTNTGELFF	TGTGCCAGCTCACCAGGGACACAAACGAACACCGGGGAGCTGTTTTTT
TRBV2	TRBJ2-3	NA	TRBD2	CASSMTSGKGTDTQYF	TGTGCCAGCAGTATGACTAGCGGGAAGGGAACAGATACGCAGTATTTT
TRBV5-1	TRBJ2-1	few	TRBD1	CASSLDRGVGDEQFF	TGCGCCAGCAGCTTGGACAGGGGCGTGGGGGATGAGCAGTTCTTC
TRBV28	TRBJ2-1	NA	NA	CASSSLWGESSYNEQFF	TGTGCCAGCAGCTCCCTTTGGGGGGAGAGCTCCTACAATGAGCAGTTCTTC
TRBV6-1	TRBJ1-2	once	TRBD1	CASTPTNRGDYGYTF	TGTGCCAGCACCCCGACGAACAGGGGCGACTATGGCTACACCTTC
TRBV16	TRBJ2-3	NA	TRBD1	CASSQSQGADTQYF	TGTGCCAGCAGCCAATCTCAGGGGGCAGATACGCAGTATTTT
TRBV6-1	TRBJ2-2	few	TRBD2	CASSDYVSGSGTGELFF	TGTGCCAGCAGTGACTACGTTAGCGGGAGTGGGACCGGGGAGCTGTTTTTT
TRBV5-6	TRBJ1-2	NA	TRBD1	CASSRDRALGGYTF	TGTGCCAGCAGCCGGGACAGGGCGTTAGGGGGCTACACCTTC
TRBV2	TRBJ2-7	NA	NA	CASSQQGKGNEQYF	TGTGCCAGCAGTCAACAGGGCAAGGGGAACGAGCAGTACTTC
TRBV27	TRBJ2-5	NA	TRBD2	CASSTSGGAWVETQYF	TGTGCCAGCAGTACTAGCGGGGGGGCCTGGGTAGAGACCCAGTACTTC
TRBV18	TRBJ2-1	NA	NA	CASSPSLYNEQFF	TGTGCCAGCTCACCCTCACTTTACAATGAGCAGTTCTTC
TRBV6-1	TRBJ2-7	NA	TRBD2	CASSRPGLAGEQYF	TGTGCCAGCAGCCGCCCGGGACTAGCGGGGGAGCAGTACTTC
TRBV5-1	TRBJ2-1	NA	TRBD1	CASTTGDMGEQFF	TGCGCCAGCACCACAGGGGACATGGGTGAGCAGTTCTTC
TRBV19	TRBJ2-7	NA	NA	CASSMRRDSYEQYF	TGTGCCAGTAGTATGCGCCGAGACTCCTACGAGCAGTACTTC
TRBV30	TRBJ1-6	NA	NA	CAWRATGSVGSPLHF	TGTGCCTGGAGAGCTACAGGGTCGGTGGGATCACCCCTCCACTTT
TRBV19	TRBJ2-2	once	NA	CASSIVGGRELFF	TGTGCCAGTAGTATCGTGGGGGGGCGGGAGCTGTTTTTT
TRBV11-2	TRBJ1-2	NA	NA	CASSPSGYGYTF	TGTGCCAGCAGCCCCAGCGGCTATGGCTACACCTTT
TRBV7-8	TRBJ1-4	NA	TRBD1	CASSPGQAPEKLFF	TGTGCCAGCAGCCCCGGACAGGCCCCTGAAAAACTGTTTTTT
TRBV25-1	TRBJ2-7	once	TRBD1	CASSKGQGRVYEQYF	TGTGCCAGCAGTAAAGGACAGGGTAGGGTCTACGAGCAGTACTTC
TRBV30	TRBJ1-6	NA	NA	CAWSPSRMLGRGNSPLHF	TGTGCCTGGAGTCCCTCGAGGATGCTGGGGCGAGGTAATTCACCCCTCCACTTT
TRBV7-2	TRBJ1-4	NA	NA	CASSLDRNEKLFF	TGTGCCAGCAGCTTAGACAGGAATGAAAAACTGTTTTTT
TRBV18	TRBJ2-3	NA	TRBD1	CASSPQGATDTQYF	TGTGCCAGCTCACCGCAGGGGGCCACAGATACGCAGTATTTT
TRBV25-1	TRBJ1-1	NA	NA	CASTTFTEAFF	TGTGCCAGCACTACGTTCACTGAAGCTTTCTTT
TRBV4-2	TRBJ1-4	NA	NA	CASTRTATNEKLFF	TGTGCCAGCACCAGGACAGCAACTAATGAAAAACTGTTTTTT
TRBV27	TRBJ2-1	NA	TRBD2	CASSFSTSGRGEQFF	TGTGCCAGCAGTTTTAGTACTAGCGGGCGTGGAGAGCAGTTCTTC
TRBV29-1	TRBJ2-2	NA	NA	CSVLSTGTNTGELFF	TGCAGCGTACTATCGACTGGAACAAACACCGGGGAGCTGTTTTTT
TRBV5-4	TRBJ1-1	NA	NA	CASSSPVGLRYGTEAFF	TGTGCCAGCAGCTCCCCCGTCGGTTTGCGGTATGGCACTGAAGCTTTCTTT
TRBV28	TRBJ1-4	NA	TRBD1	CASSFARQGNNEKLFF	TGTGCCAGCAGTTTCGCCCGACAGGGGAACAATGAAAAACTGTTTTTT
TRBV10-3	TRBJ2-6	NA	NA	CAISETVNSGANVLTF	TGTGCCATCAGTGAGACAGTGAACTCTGGGGCCAACGTCCTGACTTTC